The 29 T cell receptor beta chains reported below all come from one sample, sequenced in a study of cytomegalovirus exposure and HLA in healthy donors. Use of 60 Vbeta and 13 Jbeta primers characterized the PCR. Produced via immunoSEQ multiplex PCR; TCRdb's table is partial and in-frame only. The repertoire holds 150,000 to 200,000 clones, with approximately 80% as singletons. The specimen was PBMCs. Every receptor here comes from a woman in her 50s in good health and CMV-seropositive.

V is TRBV4-3 and J is TRBJ2-1; 12 bases agree with TRBD2. Germline V gene data show CDR1 as LGHNA and CDR2 as YSLEER. V dropped 3 bases and J dropped 6; count of bases not matched to a gene: 9. The CDR3 has 17 residues. CDR3 sequence: CASSQARLAGVVNEQFF. The CDR3 region has the DNA TGCGCCAGCAGCCAGGCTCGACTAGCGGGGGTGGTCAATGAGCAGTTCTTC.

This chain links TRBV30 with TRBJ1-3, with TRBD1 identical over 8 bases. CDR1 and CDR2 from the germline V gene are GTSNPN and SVGIG (reference sequence). The J segment lost 10 bases and the V segment lost 5 bases, leaving 13 bases of the junction unmatched. This CDR3 is built from 14 residues. In DNA form, the CDR3 reads TGTGCCTGGGGACAGGGTAGGGTCGTTGGGACCATATATTTT. It encodes CAWGQGRVVGTIYF.

CDR3 sequence: CASSFKLFYNEQFF. CDR3 nucleotide sequence: TGTGCCAGCAGTTTTAAACTATTCTACAATGAGCAGTTCTTC. The chain carries TRBV28 and TRBJ2-1; D ambiguous. V lost 3 bases to trimming and J lost 3 bases, with 9 bases between them. This CDR3 has 14 residues. The V gene's germline CDR1 is MDHEN and CDR2 SYDVKM.

The chain employs TRBV5-6 and TRBJ2-7, with 13 bases lining up with TRBD2. This CDR3 is 14 amino acids long. Trimming at V came to 6 bases and at J to 7 bases, leaving 7 bases not matched to a gene. From germline, CDR1 is SGHDT and CDR2 YYEEEE. CDR3: CASNLPGLAGEQYF. CDR3 in DNA: TGTGCCAGCAACCTACCGGGACTAGCGGGGGAGCAGTACTTC.

Comment on this clone: Its ends do not fully match the called genes, so a read error is possible. V gene TRBV7-9 combines with J gene TRBJ2-7, with a tentative D call TRBD2 (5 bases). Per the germline V gene, CDR1 is SEHNR and CDR2 is FQNEAQ (reference sequence). This CDR3 region has 18 residues. The CDR3 sequence: CSSSLAGAEYSTPYEQYF. In DNA, the CDR3 is TGTTCCAGCAGCTTAGCAGGAGCGGAGTATTCCACCCCCTACGAGCAGTACTTC.

The rearrangement links TRBV7-9 to TRBJ2-7; TRBD2 matches 10 bases. Per the germline V gene, CDR1 is SEHNR and CDR2 is FQNEAQ (reference sequence). This CDR3 region has 14 residues. The V and J ends lost 4 bases and 3 bases, in that order; junction bases with no gene match: 3. The CDR3 is CASSWRTSGYEQYF. CDR3 DNA: TGTGCCAGCAGCTGGAGGACTAGCGGCTACGAGCAGTACTTC.

This clone is a singleton in its sample. The chain combines TRBV4-3 with TRBJ1-4; the match to TRBD1 covers 7 bases. The CDR3 loop spans 17 amino acids. CDR1 and CDR2 (germline): LGHNA, YSLEER. V trimming: 4 bases; J trimming: 0 bases; junction bases outside the gene matches: 8. The chain's CDR3 is CASSPGQAFSTNEKLFF. DNA of the CDR3: TGCGCCAGCAGCCCCGGACAGGCTTTTTCAACTAATGAAAAACTGTTTTTT.

The gene calls are TRBV28 and TRBJ2-7; D is perhaps TRBD2 (5 bases). Per the germline V gene, CDR1 is MDHEN and CDR2 is SYDVKM. The CDR3 extends over 15 amino acids. Trimming took off 2 bases at V and 1 base at J, with 12 bases between the two ends. The CDR3 reads CASSLTGFISYEQYF. The CDR3 region has the DNA TGTGCCAGCAGTTTAACGGGATTTATTTCCTACGAGCAGTACTTC.

The chain links TRBV6-5 to TRBJ2-7; no firm D call. This CDR3 is built from 15 residues. Germline loops: CDR1 MNHEY, CDR2 SVGAGI. V shed 4 bases and J shed 0 bases, with 13 bases lying between them. The CDR3 region has the DNA TGTGCCAGCAGTTCACAACATTTAAGCTCCTACGAGCAGTACTTC. Amino acids: CASSSQHLSSYEQYF.

The chain carries TRBV11-2 and TRBJ2-7; TRBD1 agrees at 10 bases. J gave up 6 bases and V 4 bases, and 9 bases lay outside the gene matches. Germline V lookup: CDR1 SGHAT, CDR2 FQNNGV. The CDR3 runs to 15 residues. The CDR3 sequence is CASSSSDRGGVEQYF. The CDR3 DNA reads as TGTGCCAGCAGCTCCTCGGACAGGGGGGGAGTCGAGCAGTACTTC.

CDR3 sequence (DNA): TGTGCCAGCAGCCAAGATTTAGGAGCGTCAGCCAAAAACATTCAGTACTTC. It translates to CASSQDLGASAKNIQYF. The J gene is TRBJ2-4, the V gene TRBV4-2; D is ambiguous. This CDR3 has 17 amino acids. Germline V CDR1 and CDR2: LGHNA, YNFKEQ. Trimming stripped 0 bases from V and 0 bases from J, with 12 bases between.

In its sample, this clone was seen once. V usage is TRBV21-1 and J usage is TRBJ1-5; TRBD1, the table's D call, was not compared with the DNA. TRBV21-1 is a documented pseudogene. The CDR3 extends over 19 amino acids. DNA of the CDR3: TGTGCCAGCAGCAAAAAGGGGTTTACAGGGGGCGGTGGCAATCAGCCCCAGCATTTT. Protein product: CASSKKGFTGGGGNQPQHF.

About this clone: At one end, the junction sequence differs from germline, possibly due to a read error. This chain joins TRBV7-9 and TRBJ2-7; 9 bases are shared with TRBD1. This CDR3 spans 12 amino acids. Germline CDR1 and CDR2: SEHNR and FQNEAQ (reference sequence). CDR3 region: CSSSSGTGEQYF. CDR3 in DNA: TGTTCCAGCAGCTCCGGGACAGGGGAGCAGTACTTC.

The chain links TRBV28 to TRBJ2-2, with 8 bases lining up with TRBD2. Unmatched junction bases numbered 10, after V lost 7 bases and J lost 3 bases. The CDR3 totals 16 residues. Germline V gene data show CDR1 as MDHEN and CDR2 as SYDVKM. This CDR3 is CASTVAGWLDTGELFF. The CDR3 nucleotides read TGTGCCAGCACCGTAGCGGGATGGTTGGACACCGGGGAGCTGTTTTTT.

The chain uses TRBV6-1 and TRBJ2-6; D remains ambiguous. The germline gives CDR1 MNHNS, CDR2 SASEGT. The V and J ends lost 3 bases and 4 bases respectively, with 16 bases between them. The CDR3 has 17 residues. The CDR3 DNA reads TGTGCCAGCAGTGATGGGCAGGTATTTGCCGGGGCCAACGTCCTGACTTTC. Amino acids: CASSDGQVFAGANVLTF.

V and J are TRBV9 and TRBJ2-2; 7 bases are a match to TRBD1. The CDR3 is 15 amino acids. V shed 3 bases and J 6 bases; nucleotides not matched to a gene: 8. The germline V gene has CDR1 SGDLS and CDR2 YYNGEE. For the CDR3, the DNA is TGTGCCAGCAGCGGGATAAACAGGGGTGCCGGGGAGCTGTTTTTT. This encodes CASSGINRGAGELFF.

V usage is TRBV10-3 and J usage is TRBJ2-5; no definite D call. Trimming shortened V by 8 bases and J by 1 base, and 8 bases separated the two germline ends. CDR3 length: 12 amino acids. Germline values: CDR1 ENHRY, CDR2 SYGVKD. This CDR3 reads CAIGNSQETQYF. CDR3 DNA sequence: TGTGCCATCGGCAATTCCCAAGAGACCCAGTACTTC.

The chain is built from TRBV5-8 and TRBJ2-5, with 8 nucleotides matching TRBD2. The trim removed 2 bases at V and 5 bases at J, leaving 5 bases unmatched. The CDR3 loop spans 14 amino acids. The germline V gene has CDR1 SGHTS and CDR2 YDEGEE. The CDR3 nucleotides read TGTGCCAGCAGCTTAGCGGGAGTGAGGGAGACCCAGTACTTC. Translating it yields CASSLAGVRETQYF.

The CDR3: CASSEGRGNGYTF. CDR3 in DNA: TGTGCCAGCAGTGAAGGCAGGGGAAATGGCTACACCTTC. The chain uses TRBV6-1 and TRBJ1-2, with a possible D match to TRBD1 (6 bases). The CDR3 length is 13 residues. V was cut by 1 base and J by 6 bases, with 9 bases left in between. The germline V gene has CDR1 MNHNS and CDR2 SASEGT.

The chain couples TRBV28 to TRBJ1-5; D not certain. The CDR3 contains 14 residues. Trimming removed 6 bases from V and 1 base from J, with 10 bases in between. CDR1 and CDR2 from the germline V gene are MDHEN and SYDVKM. The CDR3 here is CASSRTGSNQPQHF. In DNA form, the CDR3 reads TGTGCCAGCAGCCGGACGGGGAGCAATCAGCCCCAGCATTTT.

V gene TRBV11-2 combines with J gene TRBJ1-5; D is uncertain. Germline CDR1 and CDR2: SGHAT and FQNNGV. This CDR3 comprises 17 residues. Trimming took 1 base from V and 1 from J, leaving 14 bases between them. For the CDR3, the DNA is TGTGCCAGCAGCTTAGGCCCTAGGCAGACGAGCAATCAGCCCCAGCATTTT. Translated: CASSLGPRQTSNQPQHF.

The chain recombines TRBV7-9 with TRBJ2-4, with 10 bases fitting TRBD2. V lost 5 bases, J lost 6 bases, and 10 bases stayed unmatched. The CDR3 contains 16 residues. CDR1 is SEHNR, CDR2 FQNEAQ, per germline (reference sequence). CDR3 region: CASSPYSGGPRNIQYF. CDR3 coding DNA: TGTGCCAGCAGCCCATATAGCGGGGGGCCCCGAAACATTCAGTACTTC.

This clone was seen a few times. In DNA form, the CDR3 reads TGTGCCAGCAGTGAAGCGCGGGCAGGCAATCAGCCCCAGCATTTT. It specifies CASSEARAGNQPQHF. The rearrangement links TRBV6-1 to TRBJ1-5; D gene unclear. This CDR3 spans 15 amino acids. V lost 0 bases and J 2 bases, leaving 8 bases between the germline ends. The germline V gene encodes CDR1 MNHNS and CDR2 SASEGT.

The chain recombines TRBV29-1 with TRBJ1-1; 9 nucleotides match TRBD1. V shed 6 bases, J shed 4 bases, and the junction held 6 bases outside the gene matches. This CDR3 region has 13 residues. Per germline, CDR1 SQVTM and CDR2 ANQGSEA. The DNA for the CDR3 is TGCAGCGTGTGGACAGGGGAGGTCACTGAAGCTTTCTTT. The encoded protein is CSVWTGEVTEAFF.

The chain uses TRBV30 and TRBJ2-2; the D gene is possibly TRBD2 (5 bases). Per the germline V gene, CDR1 is GTSNPN and CDR2 is SVGIG (reference sequence). This CDR3 region has 15 residues. The germline V and J ends were trimmed by 4 bases and 1 base, with 13 bases remaining between them. CDR3 DNA: TGTGCCTGGACGGGCCTCGGAGGGAACACCGGGGAGCTGTTTTTT. Translating gives CAWTGLGGNTGELFF.

As DNA, the CDR3 is TGCGCCAGCAGCCAAGTGGCCAACAGTGCAGGGAATCAGCCCCAGCATTTT. This encodes CASSQVANSAGNQPQHF. The rearrangement uses TRBV4-1 and TRBJ1-5; perhaps TRBD1 as D (5 bases). V lost 1 base, J lost 4 bases, and 17 bases lay in between. CDR1 MGHRA and CDR2 YSYEKL come from the germline V gene. The CDR3 totals 17 residues.

The chain links TRBV10-3 to TRBJ2-5, with TRBD1 as a possible D gene (5 bases). V was shortened by 6 bases and J by 3 bases, with 14 bases between the two germline ends. The CDR3 is 14 amino acids. The germline gives CDR1 ENHRY, CDR2 SYGVKD. For the CDR3, the DNA is TGTGCCATCAGCTCACCCGAGACAGAAGAGACCCAGTACTTC. The encoded protein is CAISSPETEETQYF.

The chain uses TRBV5-1 and TRBJ2-5; TRBD2 matches at 9 bases. Germline lookup yields CDR1 SGHRS and CDR2 YFSETQ. After removal of 1 base from V and 5 bases from J, the junction contained 9 bases not matched to a gene. The CDR3 covers 16 residues. The CDR3 region is CASSLSSGASGETQYF. CDR3 DNA sequence: TGCGCCAGCAGCTTGTCTAGCGGGGCCAGTGGGGAGACCCAGTACTTC.

V and J are TRBV7-2 and TRBJ2-3; 7 positions match TRBD2. Looked up from germline, CDR1 is SGHTA and CDR2 is FQGNSA. The CDR3 runs to 16 residues. With V trimmed by 5 bases and J by 4 bases, 12 bases remained unmatched. CDR3 sequence (DNA): TGTGCCAGCAGCCGAGAGCTGGGAGGGAGGGCAGATACGCAGTATTTT. Amino acids: CASSRELGGRADTQYF.